Below are 3 T cell receptor beta chains sequenced from a single sample in a study of T cell changes during pregnancy in multiple sclerosis. The method was immunoSEQ multiplex PCR; TCRdb's version includes in-frame clones alone and lacks a portion of them. The table includes more than 65,000 clones, around 90% detected once. This material consisted of CD4+ T cells from peripheral blood mononuclear cells, taken before pregnancy. These TCRs come from a female donor with multiple sclerosis, enrolled in a pregnancy study.

This chain joins TRBV15 and TRBJ2-5; D unresolved. The CDR3 is 14 residues long. CDR1 LNHNV and CDR2 YYDKDF come from the germline V gene (reference sequence). Trimming stripped 0 bases from V and 2 bases from J, with 7 bases between. For the CDR3, the DNA is TGTGCCACCAGCAGAGATCGAGGACAAGAGACCCAGTACTTC. Its translation is CATSRDRGQETQYF.

This chain joins TRBV25-1 and TRBJ1-1; 9 bases line up with TRBD1. V was clipped by 4 bases and J by 4 bases; unmatched bases: 4. There are 14 residues in the CDR3. Germline V gene lookup returns CDR1 MGHDK and CDR2 SYGVNS. The CDR3 region is CASSVDRGGTEAFF. CDR3 sequence (DNA): TGTGCCAGCAGTGTGGACAGGGGTGGCACTGAAGCTTTCTTT.

The chain couples TRBV13 to TRBJ2-1; D is uncertain. CDR3 length: 13 amino acids. Trimming cost V 4 bases and J 3 bases, with 7 bases left between them. CDR1 is PRHDT, CDR2 FYEKMQ, per germline (reference sequence). The CDR3 DNA sequence: TGTGCCAGCAGCTCAACATTCTACAATGAGCAGTTCTTC. Encoded protein: CASSSTFYNEQFF.